This TCR beta chain stems from a study of beta chain features in type 1 diabetes. Of the isolated RNA, all was reverse transcribed, and so the sequenced material was expressed TCRB transcripts. Clones were read by immunoSEQ multiplex PCR, and TCRdb kept only the in-frame ones, dropping some. The repertoire includes 970,000 or so clones, 15% to 20% of them detected once, and 0.02% to 0.03% sits in the top ten. Findings and limits, study-wide: Whether TCRB rearrangement is influenced by HLA type went unresolved here.

Averaging roughly 120 mL, one heparinised blood draw came from each individual donor. This clone was observed a handful of times. The antigen remains unidentified. The CDR3 covers 18 residues. CDR1 is KGHSH and CDR2 is LQKENI in the germline V gene. Trimming removed 1 base at V and 3 bases at J, with 21 bases between. The chain employs TRBV18 and TRBJ2-5; D is undetermined. This clonotype was sampled from a woman younger than 30 in good health. The sequencing input was naive CD4+ T cells from blood. CDR3 in amino acids: CASSPLRLVSGWEETQYF. CDR3 DNA sequence: TGTGCCAGCTCACCACTCCGCCTCGTTTCGGGTTGGGAAGAGACCCAGTACTTC.